The clone carrying this T cell receptor (beta chain) was recorded many times. MiXCR, run by TCRdb on the RT-PCR reads, gives a single entry per CDR3 protein. Of around 700,000 distinct CDR3 sequences in the sample, approximately 14% were seen once. The V segment lost 5 bases and the J segment 5 bases; nucleotides outside the gene matches: 3. CDR3 size: 14 residues. CDR1 and CDR2 from the germline V gene are SGHTA and FQGNSA. The source of this sequence is a female donor in good health, serving as a healthy control. Sequencing used memory CD4+ T cells from blood. The chain is built from TRBV7-2 and TRBJ2-3, with 11 bases lining up with TRBD2. The CDR3 sequence is CASSPGTSGDTQYF. In DNA form, the CDR3 reads TGTGCCAGCAGCCCGGGGACTAGCGGAGATACGCAGTATTTT.